One sample yielded the 14 T cell receptor beta chains listed below, sequenced in a study of vaccination effects on CD4 cells after COVID-19. ViraFEST expansion of antigen-specific CD4+ T cells with viral peptide pools preceded sequencing. Subsequent to a culture period of 10 to 11 days, CD4+ T cells were isolated. Between March and December 2020, the person had a SARS-CoV-2 infection that PCR confirmed. Assay used: immunoSEQ multiplex PCR; TCRdb lists only in-frame clones, some missing. The sample consists of about 40,000 clones, about two thirds of them appearing once. These TCRs' antigens remain unknown. The sample in question was CD4+ T cells from PBMCs cultured with a peptide pool, obtained before COVID-19 vaccination. These TCRs come from a human donor who had a prior SARS-CoV-2 infection.

The chain uses TRBV4-1 and TRBJ1-4, with D possibly TRBD1 on 6 matching bases. Germline assignment: CDR1 MGHRA and CDR2 YSYEKL. The length of the CDR3 is 16 residues. V was cut by 0 bases and J by 7 bases, with 15 bases left in between. The CDR3 loop is CASSQEFVQGIEKLFF. CDR3 DNA: TGCGCCAGCAGCCAAGAATTCGTACAGGGCATTGAAAAACTGTTTTTT.

In nucleotides, the CDR3 is TGTGCCAGCAGCCGGGGCATCAACTATGGCTACACCTTC. This sequence encodes CASSRGINYGYTF. The J gene is TRBJ1-2, the V gene TRBV3-1 (or the pseudogene TRBV3-2), with a weak D call TRBD1 (5 bases). The germline gives CDR1 LGHDT, CDR2 YNNKEL (reference sequence). The V and J ends lost 4 bases and 2 bases respectively, with 8 bases between them. This CDR3 is 13 amino acids long.

This chain uses TRBV9 with TRBJ2-3; a weak D match, TRBD1 (7 bases). The V gene lost 3 bases and the J gene lost 1 base, with 12 bases spanning the gap. This CDR3 has 15 residues. Germline-derived CDR1 and CDR2 are SGDLS and YYNGEE. The CDR3 bases are TGTGCCAGCAGCGCCACCAGGGGGGGCACAGATACGCAGTATTTT. Protein: CASSATRGGTDTQYF.

Here the CDR3 DNA reads TGTGCCAGCAGCTTAGAGGCGGGGAGCTCCTACAATGAGCAGTTCTTC. It translates to CASSLEAGSSYNEQFF. The chain combines TRBV7-6 with TRBJ2-1, with D maybe TRBD2 (6 bases). Germline lookup yields CDR1 SGHVS and CDR2 FNYEAQ. Deletions cut 1 base from V and 0 bases from J, with 10 bases between. The CDR3 contains 16 residues.

This clone was observed a handful of times. This rearrangement joins TRBV30 to TRBJ2-1, with D uncertain. CDR3 length equals 11 residues. The V gene's germline CDR1 is GTSNPN and CDR2 SVGIG (reference sequence). V was trimmed by 8 bases and J by 0 bases, leaving 5 bases between them. The CDR3 DNA is TGTGCCCTCGGCTCCTACAATGAGCAGTTCTTC. The encoded protein is CALGSYNEQFF.

This clone was counted ten times or more. The genes are TRBV7-3 and TRBJ2-2; 8 bases line up with TRBD2. This CDR3 comprises 20 residues. CDR1 SGHTA and CDR2 FQGTGA come from the germline V gene. V dropped 1 base and J dropped 1; count of bases not matched to a gene: 14. Written as DNA, the CDR3 is TGTGCCAGCAGCTTAAAGGCTAACGCGGCGGGAGGCCTGAACACCGGGGAGCTGTTTTTT. This translates into CASSLKANAAGGLNTGELFF.

This clone was seen more than once but under ten times. V is TRBV5-4 and J is TRBJ2-1; TRBD2 matches 11 bases. Germline assignment: CDR1 SGHNT and CDR2 YYREEE (reference sequence). The CDR3 covers 14 residues. Trimming took 0 bases from V and 9 from J; bases not matched to a gene: 2. DNA for the CDR3: TGTGCCAGCAGCTTGGAACTAGCGGGGGTTGAGCAGTTCTTC. Protein product: CASSLELAGVEQFF.

This clone was found a few times. The chain carries TRBV6-2 or TRBV6-3 and TRBJ1-2, with D possibly matching TRBD1 (6 bases). V lost 5 bases and J 4 bases, leaving 20 bases between the germline ends. Germline CDR1 and CDR2: MNHEY and SVGEGT. CDR3 length: 16 residues. Here the CDR3 DNA reads TGTGCCAGCAGTAAGGACCAACCGACAGGAGCCTATGGCTACACCTTC. Translated: CASSKDQPTGAYGYTF.

This clone was detected a few times. This sequence joins TRBV24-1 and TRBJ2-7; D is perhaps TRBD2 (6 bases). The V end was cut by 3 bases, the J end by 1 base, with 9 bases between. Germline CDR1 and CDR2: KGHDR and SFDVKD. The CDR3 contains 14 residues. Here the CDR3 reads CATSDARGSYEQYF. The DNA for the CDR3 is TGTGCCACCAGTGATGCCCGGGGGTCCTACGAGCAGTACTTC.

The rearrangement joins TRBV19 to TRBJ2-3; TRBD1 aligns across 8 bases. The germline V gene has CDR1 LNHDA and CDR2 SQIVND (reference sequence). CDR3 size: 14 residues. The V and J ends lost 5 bases and 2 bases, in that order; junction bases with no gene match: 3. The CDR3 coding sequence is TGTGCCAGTAGTTGGGACAGGTCCACAGATACGCAGTATTTT. Amino acid sequence: CASSWDRSTDTQYF.

A few counts support this clone. This rearrangement joins TRBV6-5 to TRBJ2-1; 12 bases agree with TRBD2. Germline assignment: CDR1 MNHEY and CDR2 SVGAGI. Trimming took 7 bases from V and 7 from J; bases not matched to a gene: 5. CDR3 length equals 14 residues. Here the CDR3 reads CASTSGLAGNEQFF. CDR3 nucleotide sequence: TGTGCCAGCACTTCTGGACTAGCGGGGAATGAGCAGTTCTTC.

This sequence joins TRBV11-3 and TRBJ2-5; 10 positions match TRBD2. Germline V gene sequence: CDR1 SGHNT, CDR2 YENEEA. The CDR3 extends over 16 amino acids. J gave up 4 bases and V 0 bases, and 5 bases lay outside the gene matches. In DNA, the CDR3 is TGTGCCAGCAGCTTAGATCTAATAGCGGGGGGAGAGACCCAGTACTTC. Amino acids: CASSLDLIAGGETQYF.

In this sample, this clone turned up a few times. The chain employs TRBV12-5 and TRBJ1-2; the D is unclear. The CDR3 loop spans 11 amino acids. The germline V and J ends were trimmed by 5 bases and 4 bases, with 5 bases remaining between them. The germline CDR1 and CDR2 sequences are LGHNT and FRNRAP. This CDR3 reads CASGSVYGYTF. The CDR3 DNA follows: TGTGCTAGTGGTAGCGTCTATGGCTACACCTTC.

This clone has only a few counts. This chain connects TRBV5-1 to TRBJ2-1, with 7 bases fitting TRBD1. The V and J ends lost 4 bases and 0 bases, in that order; junction bases with no gene match: 10. This CDR3 region has 17 residues. The germline V gene encodes CDR1 SGHRS and CDR2 YFSETQ. The CDR3 spells CASSVGPQGVSYNEQFF. CDR3 nucleotide sequence: TGCGCCAGCAGCGTAGGCCCGCAGGGGGTCTCCTACAATGAGCAGTTCTTC.